This T cell receptor beta chain stems from a study of response to subunit inactivated influenza vaccine. Study-level points and caveats: Authors suggested each seasonal influenza vaccination recruits few new T cells.

MiXCR, run by TCRdb on the RT-PCR reads, gives a single entry per CDR3 protein. The repertoire holds approximately 520,000 distinct CDR3 sequences, more than 15% seen once, with less than 4% in the top ten. A word on this clonotype: The antigen remains unidentified.

With 2 bases removed from V and 1 base from J, the gap between germline ends came to 10 bases. The CDR3 has 15 residues. Germline assignment: CDR1 MNHEY and CDR2 SVGEGT. This TCR derives from a man in his fifties or sixties who received an inactivated influenza vaccine. This rearrangement joins TRBV6-2 or TRBV6-3 to TRBJ2-3; D gene unclear. The sample here was CD4+ T cells sorted from PBMCs, taken roughly 24 months after vaccination. The CDR3 coding sequence is TGTGCCAGCAGTTACGGTCAACGCCGCACAGATACGCAGTATTTT. As protein: CASSYGQRRTDTQYF.